This T cell receptor beta chain appears in the sequencing data of a study of blood T cell repertoires in COVID-19. Overall study context: Donors in the United States, Italy and Spain gave samples during acute or convalescent COVID-19. T cells, B-cell-depleted T cells, or PBMCs provided the cDNA or gDNA that served as material.

The germline V and J ends were trimmed by 6 bases and 10 bases, with 16 bases remaining between them. The CDR3 runs 13 residues. Germline loops: CDR1 SGHRS, CDR2 YFSETQ. Sequencing was performed with immunoSEQ multiplex PCR; in TCRdb, only in-frame clones are kept and a portion is missing. The sample carries a few hundred thousand clones, under 90% recorded once. The Seattle site enrolled patients during active infection and followed them longitudinally. Material for sequencing was peripheral blood. The rearrangement links TRBV5-1 to TRBJ1-4; no firm D call. This TCR was recovered from a woman between 25 and 40 years old with COVID-19, enrolled during active disease. In nucleotides, the CDR3 is TGCGCCAGCACCCGGGGAGGGTCGGGAAAACTGTTTTTT. Encoded protein: CASTRGGSGKLFF.